This T cell receptor beta chain was sequenced during a study of graft-versus-host responses after intestinal transplantation. In germline, CDR1 is MRHNA, CDR2 SNTAGT. V lost 0 bases and J lost 5, with 11 bases in between. CDR3 length: 15 residues. Note on this clone: Its antigen remains unidentified.

Sequencing used immunoSEQ multiplex PCR; TCRdb keeps in-frame clones, though not all of them. The sample includes more than 65,000 clones, about 80% of them seen just once. The V and J genes are TRBV6-4 and TRBJ1-5; D unresolved. Material: unstimulated CD4+ T cells sorted from spleen or lymph node cells, obtained before transplant. The sequence was obtained from a human donor who was the organ donor for an intestinal transplant. The CDR3 DNA sequence: TGTGCCAGCAGTGACTCCCCCCAGGAATATCAGCCCCAGCATTTT. This codes for CASSDSPQEYQPQHF.